A selection of T cell receptor beta chains follows, all from one sample in a study of regulatory T cells in long-lasting Graves disease. TCRdb used MiXCR to reprocess the multiplex PCR reads, holding one entry per CDR3 protein. The sample consists of about 470,000 distinct CDR3 sequences, roughly 20% of them appearing once. Sample: peripheral blood mononuclear cells (PBMCs), taken when the disease was refractory, from a patient treated with antithyroid drugs. Receptors were obtained from a female donor with Graves disease. Each CDR3 is given with its conserved first and last residue. D genes are given only for firm matches. Size is stated for part of the rows, as once, few or many counts, or as a class when the clone is expanded.

CDR3aa	CDR3nt	abundance	v_gene	j_gene	d_gene
CATSDRTAYEQYF	TGTGCCACCAGTGATCGAACAGCCTACGAGCAGTACTTC	many	TRBV24-1	TRBJ2-7	-
CASSIGSANTEAFF	TGTGCCAGTAGTATAGGGTCAGCGAACACTGAAGCTTTCTTT	few	TRBV19	TRBJ1-1	-
CASSLIPTGTSFHEQYF	TGTGCCAGCAGTTTAATCCCAACCGGGACTAGCTTCCACGAGCAGTACTTC	-	TRBV27	TRBJ2-7	TRBD2
CASSFQTGTSGTLEQYF	TGTGCCAGCAGCTTTCAGACCGGGACTAGCGGGACGTTGGAGCAGTACTTC	-	TRBV4-2	TRBJ2-7	TRBD2
CSAARGVPSETQYF	TGCAGTGCCGCCAGGGGGGTTCCCTCGGAGACCCAGTACTTC	-	TRBV20-1	TRBJ2-5	-
CASSFDIKNYEQYF	TGTGCCAGCAGCTTTGACATAAAGAACTACGAGCAGTACTTC	many	TRBV11-2	TRBJ2-7	-
CASSARRETQYF	TGTGCCAGCAGCGCACGAAGGGAGACCCAGTACTTC	many	TRBV7-2	TRBJ2-5	-
CASSPSGAYTEAFF	TGTGCCAGCAGCCCCTCCGGGGCTTACACTGAAGCTTTCTTT	-	TRBV11-1	TRBJ1-1	-
CASSQDPTETYEQYF	TGCGCCAGCAGCCAAGATCCGACGGAGACCTACGAGCAGTACTTC	-	TRBV4-1	TRBJ2-7	-
CASRGAHGYTF	TGTGCCAGCAGAGGGGCTCATGGCTACACCTTC	few	TRBV27	TRBJ1-2	-
CAWTLGLAGETQYF	TGTGCCTGGACCTTGGGACTAGCGGGAGAGACCCAGTACTTC	-	TRBV30	TRBJ2-5	TRBD2
CASSPHGLAQIGTQYF	TGTGCCAGCAGCCCCCATGGACTAGCCCAGATTGGTACGCAGTATTTT	-	TRBV7-2	TRBJ2-3	TRBD2
CASTGIGGMNTEAFF	TGTGCCAGTACGGGAATAGGCGGGATGAACACTGAAGCTTTCTTT	many	TRBV19	TRBJ1-1	-
CASSYSTSLADQPQHF	TGTGCCAGCAGTTACTCGACGTCCTTGGCGGATCAGCCCCAGCATTTT	many	TRBV6-5	TRBJ1-5	-
CASGPSGSYEQYF	TGTGCCAGCGGGCCCAGCGGCTCCTACGAGCAGTACTTC	many	TRBV6-1	TRBJ2-7	-
CASSPVASGTYEQYF	TGTGCCAGCAGTCCAGTGGCTAGCGGAACCTACGAGCAGTACTTC	many	TRBV28	TRBJ2-7	TRBD2
CASTFNLNNEQFF	TGTGCCAGCACCTTTAACCTAAACAATGAGCAGTTCTTC	-	TRBV28	TRBJ2-1	-
CAWSEQETQYF	TGTGCCTGGAGTGAACAGGAGACCCAGTACTTC	many	TRBV30	TRBJ2-5	-
CASSLALTSGQQETQYF	TGCGCCAGCAGCTTGGCCCTGACTAGCGGCCAACAAGAGACCCAGTACTTC	few	TRBV5-1	TRBJ2-5	TRBD2
CASSSGQGGAGANVLTF	TGTGCCAGCAGTTCGGGACAGGGAGGCGCTGGGGCCAACGTCCTGACTTTC	few	TRBV6-2/TRBV6-3	TRBJ2-6	TRBD1
CASRQTSVFQETQYF	TGCGCCAGCAGACAAACTAGCGTCTTCCAAGAGACCCAGTACTTC	few	TRBV5-1	TRBJ2-5	TRBD2
CATSKSGTGPPIGEKLFF	TGTGCCACCAGCAAAAGCGGGACAGGGCCTCCCATCGGCGAAAAACTGTTTTTT	many	TRBV15	TRBJ1-4	TRBD1
CASSRSSSGNTIYF	TGTGCCAGCAGCCGTAGCAGCTCTGGAAACACCATATATTTT	-	TRBV7-3	TRBJ1-3	-
CASSDRTSGISGANVLTF	TGTGCCAGCAGCGACCGGACTAGCGGGATCTCTGGGGCCAACGTCCTGACTTTC	many	TRBV11-1	TRBJ2-6	TRBD2
CSARQTSSGLTQYF	TGCAGTGCTAGACAAACTTCTAGCGGTCTAACGCAGTATTTT	few	TRBV20-1	TRBJ2-3	TRBD2
CASSLGVTDGYTF	TGTGCCAGCAGCTTAGGTGTCACGGATGGCTACACCTTC	many	TRBV7-9	TRBJ1-2	-
CASSLRDSSSYNSPLHF	TGTGCCAGCAGTTTGCGGGACAGTAGCTCCTATAATTCACCCCTCCACTTT	-	TRBV6-2/TRBV6-3	TRBJ1-6	TRBD1
CASSPSGRDSDTQYF	TGTGCCAGCTCTCCCAGCGGGAGGGATTCAGATACGCAGTATTTT	few	TRBV18	TRBJ2-3	TRBD2
CASSFWTGDNEQFF	TGCGCCAGCAGCTTTTGGACAGGGGACAATGAGCAGTTCTTC	-	TRBV5-1	TRBJ2-1	TRBD1
CASTPSAGGLHEQYF	TGTGCCAGCACCCCATCGGCGGGAGGGCTCCACGAGCAGTACTTC	-	TRBV6-1	TRBJ2-7	TRBD2
CASSGWTSGEKYF	TGTGCCAGCAGTGGATGGACTAGCGGTGAGAAGTACTTC	few	TRBV2	TRBJ2-7	TRBD2
CASSLRPGVLGGEAFF	TGTGCCAGCAGCTTACGCCCCGGAGTACTCGGAGGTGAAGCTTTCTTT	few	TRBV7-6	TRBJ1-1	-
CASSRDTIGEQYF	TGTGCCAGCAGCCGGGACACTATAGGCGAGCAGTACTTC	many	TRBV6-1	TRBJ2-7	-
CASSISTGMPEQYF	TGTGCCAGTAGTATTTCGACAGGGATGCCCGAGCAGTACTTC	few	TRBV19	TRBJ2-7	TRBD1
CASSLERGIHYEQYF	TGTGCCAGCAGCTTAGAGCGGGGAATTCACTACGAGCAGTACTTC	-	TRBV7-8	TRBJ2-7	TRBD2
CASSSWTGLGEQYF	TGTGCCAGCAGCTCTTGGACAGGGCTCGGCGAGCAGTACTTC	many	TRBV7-9	TRBJ2-7	TRBD1
CASSLTHDPGNEQYF	TGTGCCAGCAGTTTGACCCATGACCCTGGTAACGAGCAGTACTTC	many	TRBV28	TRBJ2-7	-
CASSFEGINTEAFF	TGTGCCAGCAGTTTTGAGGGGATCAACACTGAAGCTTTCTTT	many	TRBV12-3/TRBV12-4	TRBJ1-1	-
CASSETGQGLQPQHF	TGTGCCAGCAGCGAGACGGGACAGGGTCTTCAGCCCCAGCATTTT	few	TRBV9	TRBJ1-5	TRBD1
CASSQVTGWYGRYNEKLFF	TGTGCCAGCAGCCAAGTTACAGGGTGGTATGGTCGTTATAATGAAAAACTGTTTTTT	few	TRBV4-2	TRBJ1-4	-
CASRVAGVLTGELFF	TGCGCCAGCAGGGTAGCGGGAGTACTCACCGGGGAGCTGTTTTTT	-	TRBV5-1	TRBJ2-2	TRBD2
CSAIHRGQGYTF	TGCAGTGCCATACACAGGGGGCAAGGCTACACCTTC	-	TRBV20-1	TRBJ1-2	TRBD1
CASRSGQGYNEQFF	TGTGCCAGCAGGTCGGGACAGGGCTACAATGAGCAGTTCTTC	-	TRBV27	TRBJ2-1	TRBD1
CASSLGTGLQYF	TGTGCCAGCAGCTTAGGGACAGGTTTGCAGTACTTC	many	TRBV11-3	TRBJ2-7	TRBD1
CASSQEYRDKKSGANVLTF	TGTGCCAGCAGCCAGGAATACAGGGACAAGAAATCTGGGGCCAACGTCCTGACTTTC	-	TRBV3-2	TRBJ2-6	-
CASSQWTGRANVLTF	TGCGCCAGCAGCCAATGGACAGGGCGGGCCAACGTCCTGACTTTC	few	TRBV5-1	TRBJ2-6	TRBD1
CSADRGLGTSYEQYF	TGCAGCGCGGACAGGGGGCTTGGTACCTCCTACGAGCAGTACTTC	few	TRBV29-1	TRBJ2-7	TRBD1
CASGWGDRLNYGYTF	TGCGCCAGCGGCTGGGGGGACAGATTGAACTATGGCTACACCTTC	-	TRBV5-1	TRBJ1-2	TRBD1
CSARYRGIRGYTF	TGCAGTGCCAGATACCGGGGGATACGGGGCTACACCTTC	-	TRBV20-1	TRBJ1-2	-
CASRWEGGGSEQYF	TGTGCCAGCAGATGGGAGGGAGGGGGCTCCGAGCAGTACTTC	few	TRBV27	TRBJ2-7	-
CASSHRKPGELFF	TGTGCCAGCAGCCACCGAAAGCCCGGGGAGCTGTTTTTT	-	TRBV3-1	TRBJ2-2	-
CASSYSPDIYEQYF	TGTGCCAGCAGTTACTCCCCGGACATCTACGAGCAGTACTTC	few	TRBV6-2/TRBV6-3	TRBJ2-7	-
CASSPLVRRSKGGELFF	TGTGCCAGCTCACCACTCGTGCGACGCTCGAAGGGCGGGGAGCTGTTTTTT	-	TRBV18	TRBJ2-2	-